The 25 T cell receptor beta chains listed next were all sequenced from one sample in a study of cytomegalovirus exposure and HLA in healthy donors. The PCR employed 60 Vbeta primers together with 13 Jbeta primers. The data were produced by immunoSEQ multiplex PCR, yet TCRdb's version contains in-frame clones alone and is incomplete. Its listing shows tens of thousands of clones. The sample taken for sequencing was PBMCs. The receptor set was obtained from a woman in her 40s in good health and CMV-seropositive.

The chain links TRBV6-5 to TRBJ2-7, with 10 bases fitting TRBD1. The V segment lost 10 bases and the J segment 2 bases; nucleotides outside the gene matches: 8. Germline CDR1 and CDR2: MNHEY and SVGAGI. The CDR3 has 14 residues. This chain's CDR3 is CATLTGGRTYEQYF. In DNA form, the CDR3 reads TGTGCCACCCTGACAGGGGGCCGCACCTACGAGCAGTACTTC.

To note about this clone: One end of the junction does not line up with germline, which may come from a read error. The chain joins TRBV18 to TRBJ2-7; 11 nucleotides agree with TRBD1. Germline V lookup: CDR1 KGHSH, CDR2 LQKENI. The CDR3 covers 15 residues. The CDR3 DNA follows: TGTGCCAGCTCATCACCGGGACAGGGGGGCTACGAGCAGTACTTC. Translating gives CASSSPGQGGYEQYF.

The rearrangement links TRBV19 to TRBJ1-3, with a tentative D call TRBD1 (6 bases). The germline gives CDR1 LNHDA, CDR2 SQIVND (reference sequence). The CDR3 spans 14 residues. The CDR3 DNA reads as TGTGCGTCTGGGATCCAGGGGATTGGTAACACCATATATTTT. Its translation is CASGIQGIGNTIYF.

CDR3 bases: TGTGCCAGCAGCTTAGCAAGGGACACCGTGGATGGCTACACCTTC. Residues: CASSLARDTVDGYTF. J is TRBJ1-2 and V is TRBV7-9, with a possible D match to TRBD1 (6 bases). Trimming stripped 0 bases from V and 6 bases from J, with 14 bases between. The CDR3 totals 15 residues. The V gene's germline CDR1 is SEHNR and CDR2 FQNEAQ (reference sequence).

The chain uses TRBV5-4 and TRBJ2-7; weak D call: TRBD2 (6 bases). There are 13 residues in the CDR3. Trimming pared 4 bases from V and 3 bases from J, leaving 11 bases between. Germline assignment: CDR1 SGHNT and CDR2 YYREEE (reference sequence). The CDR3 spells CASSAPGLYEQYF. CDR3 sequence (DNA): TGTGCCAGCAGCGCACCGGGACTCTACGAGCAGTACTTC.

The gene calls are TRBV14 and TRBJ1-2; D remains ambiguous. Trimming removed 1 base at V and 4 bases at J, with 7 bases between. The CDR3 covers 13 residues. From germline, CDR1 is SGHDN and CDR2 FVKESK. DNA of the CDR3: TGTGCCAGCAGCCAAGGGAGAATCTATGGCTACACCTTC. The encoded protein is CASSQGRIYGYTF.

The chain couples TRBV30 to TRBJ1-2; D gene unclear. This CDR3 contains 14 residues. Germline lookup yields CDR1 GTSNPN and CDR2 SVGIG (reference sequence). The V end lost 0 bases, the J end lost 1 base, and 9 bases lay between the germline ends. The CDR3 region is CAWSVDGINYGYTF. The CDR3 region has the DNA TGTGCCTGGAGTGTAGACGGGATTAACTATGGCTACACCTTC.

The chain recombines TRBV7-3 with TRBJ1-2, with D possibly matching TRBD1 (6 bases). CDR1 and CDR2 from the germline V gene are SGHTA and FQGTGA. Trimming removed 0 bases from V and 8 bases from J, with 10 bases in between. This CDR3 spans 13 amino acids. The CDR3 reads CASSLTLQGGYTF. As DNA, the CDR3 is TGTGCCAGCAGCTTAACGCTACAGGGAGGCTACACCTTC.

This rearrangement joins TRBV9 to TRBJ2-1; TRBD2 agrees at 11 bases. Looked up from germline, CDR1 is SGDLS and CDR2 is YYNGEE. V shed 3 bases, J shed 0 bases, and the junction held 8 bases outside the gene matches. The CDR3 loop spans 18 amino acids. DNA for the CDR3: TGTGCCAGCAGCGCCGGGACTAGCGGAAGTAGCTCCTACAATGAGCAGTTCTTC. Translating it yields CASSAGTSGSSSYNEQFF.

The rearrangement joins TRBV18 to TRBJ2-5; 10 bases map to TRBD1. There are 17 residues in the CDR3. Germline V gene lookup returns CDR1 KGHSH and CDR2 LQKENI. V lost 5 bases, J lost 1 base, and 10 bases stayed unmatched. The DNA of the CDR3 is TGTGCCAGCTCAATCCGGGACAGGGGTTTGCGCCAAGAGACCCAGTACTTC. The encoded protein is CASSIRDRGLRQETQYF.

The chain's CDR3 is CSATSGQGETQYF. The CDR3, as DNA: TGCAGCGCGACTAGCGGCCAGGGGGAGACCCAGTACTTC. J is TRBJ2-5 and V is TRBV29-1; 9 nucleotides match TRBD2. The CDR3 runs 13 residues. Germline loops: CDR1 SQVTM, CDR2 ANQGSEA. V trimming: 7 bases; J trimming: 5 bases; junction bases outside the gene matches: 8.

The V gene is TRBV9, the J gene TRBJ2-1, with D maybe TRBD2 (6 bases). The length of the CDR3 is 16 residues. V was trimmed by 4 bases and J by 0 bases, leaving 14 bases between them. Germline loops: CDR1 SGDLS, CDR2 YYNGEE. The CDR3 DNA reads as TGTGCCAGCAGCTGGGACCTGCGGGGCTCCTACAATGAGCAGTTCTTC. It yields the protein CASSWDLRGSYNEQFF.

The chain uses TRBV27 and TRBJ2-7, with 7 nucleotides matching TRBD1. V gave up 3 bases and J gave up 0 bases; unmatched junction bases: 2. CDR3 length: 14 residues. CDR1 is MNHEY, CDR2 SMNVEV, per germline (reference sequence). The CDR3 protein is CASSLGQSSYEQYF. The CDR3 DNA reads TGTGCCAGCAGTTTGGGACAGAGCTCCTACGAGCAGTACTTC.

The CDR3 sequence: CAWSGGGHNEQFF. CDR3 coding DNA: TGTGCCTGGAGTGGAGGAGGCCACAATGAGCAGTTCTTC. The rearrangement links TRBV30 to TRBJ2-1; possibly TRBD2 for D (5 bases). CDR1 is GTSNPN, CDR2 SVGIG, per germline (reference sequence). The CDR3 sequence is 13 residues long. V was cut by 1 base and J by 5 bases, with 9 bases left in between.

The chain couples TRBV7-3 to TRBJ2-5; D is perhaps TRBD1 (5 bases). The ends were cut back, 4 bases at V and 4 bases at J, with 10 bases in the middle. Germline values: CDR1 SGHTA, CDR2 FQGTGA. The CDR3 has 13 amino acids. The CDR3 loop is CASSSGSVETQYF. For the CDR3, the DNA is TGTGCCAGCAGCTCAGGGTCGGTAGAGACCCAGTACTTC.

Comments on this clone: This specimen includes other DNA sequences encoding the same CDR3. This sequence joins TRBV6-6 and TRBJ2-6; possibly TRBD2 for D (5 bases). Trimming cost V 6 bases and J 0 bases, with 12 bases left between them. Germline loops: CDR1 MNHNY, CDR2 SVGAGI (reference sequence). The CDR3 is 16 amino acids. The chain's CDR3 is CASRREIPSGANVLTF. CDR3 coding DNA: TGTGCCAGCAGGAGGGAAATTCCCTCTGGGGCCAACGTCCTGACTTTC.

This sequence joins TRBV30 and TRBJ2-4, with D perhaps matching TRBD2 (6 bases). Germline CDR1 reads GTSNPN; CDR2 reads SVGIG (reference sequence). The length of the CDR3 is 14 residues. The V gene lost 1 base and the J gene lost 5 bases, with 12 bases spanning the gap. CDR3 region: CAWSGGGSQNIQYF. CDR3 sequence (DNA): TGTGCCTGGAGTGGCGGAGGGAGCCAAAACATTCAGTACTTC.

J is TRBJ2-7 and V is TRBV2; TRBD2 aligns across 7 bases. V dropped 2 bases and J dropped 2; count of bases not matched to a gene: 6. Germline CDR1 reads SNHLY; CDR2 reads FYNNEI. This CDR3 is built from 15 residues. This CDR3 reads CASSESGGSAYEQYF. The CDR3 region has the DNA TGTGCCAGCAGTGAATCCGGCGGGAGCGCCTACGAGCAGTACTTC.

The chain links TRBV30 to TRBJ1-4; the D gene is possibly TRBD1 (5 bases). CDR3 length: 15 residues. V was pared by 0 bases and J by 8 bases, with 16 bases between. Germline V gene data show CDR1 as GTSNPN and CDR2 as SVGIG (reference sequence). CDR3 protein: CAWSVRERGGEKLFF. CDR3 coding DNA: TGTGCCTGGAGTGTACGAGAAAGGGGAGGCGAAAAACTGTTTTTT.

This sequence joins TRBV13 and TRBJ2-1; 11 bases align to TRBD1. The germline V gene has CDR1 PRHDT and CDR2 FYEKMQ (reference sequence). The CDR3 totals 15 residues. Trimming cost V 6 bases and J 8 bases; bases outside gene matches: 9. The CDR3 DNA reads TGTGCCAGCAGACCTCGGACAGGGGGCCAGGATGAGCAGTTCTTC. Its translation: CASRPRTGGQDEQFF.

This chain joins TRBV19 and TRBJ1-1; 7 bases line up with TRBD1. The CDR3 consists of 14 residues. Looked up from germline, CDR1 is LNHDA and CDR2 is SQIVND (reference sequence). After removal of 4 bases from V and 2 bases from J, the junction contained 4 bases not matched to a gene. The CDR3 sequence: CASSKDRANTEAFF. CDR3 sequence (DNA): TGTGCCAGTAGTAAAGACAGGGCCAACACTGAAGCTTTCTTT.

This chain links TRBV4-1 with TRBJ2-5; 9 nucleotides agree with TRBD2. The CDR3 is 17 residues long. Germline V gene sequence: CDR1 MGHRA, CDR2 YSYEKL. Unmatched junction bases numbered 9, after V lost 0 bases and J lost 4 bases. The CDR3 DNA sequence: TGCGCCAGCAGCCAAGAAATCGTGGGTAGCGGGAGAGAGACCCAGTACTTC. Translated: CASSQEIVGSGRETQYF.

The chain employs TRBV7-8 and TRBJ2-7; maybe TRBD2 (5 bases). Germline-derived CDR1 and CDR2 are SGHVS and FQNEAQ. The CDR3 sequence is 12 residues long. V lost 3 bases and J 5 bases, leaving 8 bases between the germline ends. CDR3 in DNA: TGTGCCAGCAGCTTTGTCGGGGACGAGCAGTACTTC. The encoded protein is CASSFVGDEQYF.

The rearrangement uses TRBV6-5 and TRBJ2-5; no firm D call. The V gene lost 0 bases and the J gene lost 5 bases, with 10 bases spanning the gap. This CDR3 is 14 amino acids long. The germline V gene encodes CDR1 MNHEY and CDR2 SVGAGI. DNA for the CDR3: TGTGCCAGCAGTTACTCGAGAGTGTCCGAGACCCAGTACTTC. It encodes CASSYSRVSETQYF.

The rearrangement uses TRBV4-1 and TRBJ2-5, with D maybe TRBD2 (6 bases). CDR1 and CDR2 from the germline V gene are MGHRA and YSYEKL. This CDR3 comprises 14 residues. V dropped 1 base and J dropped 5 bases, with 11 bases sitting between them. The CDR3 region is CASSQVNSGETQYF. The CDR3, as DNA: TGCGCCAGCAGCCAAGTTAATAGCGGTGAGACCCAGTACTTC.